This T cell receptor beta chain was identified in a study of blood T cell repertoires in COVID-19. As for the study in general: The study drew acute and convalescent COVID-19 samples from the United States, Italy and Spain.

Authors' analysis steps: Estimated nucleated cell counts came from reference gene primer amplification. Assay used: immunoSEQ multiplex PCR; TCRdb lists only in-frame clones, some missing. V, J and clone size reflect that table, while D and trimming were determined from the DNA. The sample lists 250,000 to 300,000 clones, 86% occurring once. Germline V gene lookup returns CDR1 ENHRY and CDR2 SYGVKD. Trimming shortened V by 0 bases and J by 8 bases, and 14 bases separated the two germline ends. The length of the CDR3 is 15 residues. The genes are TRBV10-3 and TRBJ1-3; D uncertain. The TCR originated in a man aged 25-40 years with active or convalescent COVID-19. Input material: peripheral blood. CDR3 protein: CAISESALGEDTIYF. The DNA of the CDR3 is TGTGCCATCAGTGAGTCGGCACTTGGTGAGGACACCATATATTTT.